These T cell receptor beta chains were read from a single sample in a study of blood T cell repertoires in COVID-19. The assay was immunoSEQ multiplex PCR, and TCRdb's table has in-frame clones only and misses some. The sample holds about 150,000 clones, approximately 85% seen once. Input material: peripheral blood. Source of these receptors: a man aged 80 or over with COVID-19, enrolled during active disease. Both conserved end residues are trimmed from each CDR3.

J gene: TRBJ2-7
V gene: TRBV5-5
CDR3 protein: ASSLGLRRY

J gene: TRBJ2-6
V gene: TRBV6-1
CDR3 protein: ASSEVGQGAGGANVLT

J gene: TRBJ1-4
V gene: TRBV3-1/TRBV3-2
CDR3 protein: ASSTTGFLATNEKLF

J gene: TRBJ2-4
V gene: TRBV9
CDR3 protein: ASGGQGVGKNIQY

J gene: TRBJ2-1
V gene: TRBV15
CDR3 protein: ATSQTSGGPRNEQF

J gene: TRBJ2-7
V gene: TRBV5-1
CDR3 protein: ASSPGGGLAEYEQY

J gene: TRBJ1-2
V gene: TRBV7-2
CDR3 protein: ASSRTGNYGYT

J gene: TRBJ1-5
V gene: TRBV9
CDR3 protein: ASSVGGHQDQPQH

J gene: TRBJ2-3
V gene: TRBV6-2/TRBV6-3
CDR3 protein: ASSYNGGSTDTQY

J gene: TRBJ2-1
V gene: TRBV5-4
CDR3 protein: ASSKAGGPYNEQF